This TCR beta chain was profiled in a study of blood T cell repertoires in COVID-19. For the study at large: Some COVID-19 samples were acute and others convalescent; all came from the United States, Italy and Spain. T cells, B-cell-depleted T cells, or PBMCs provided the cDNA or gDNA that served as material.

The sample holds one count of this clone. In the original workflow: Cell counts per sample came from amplifying reference gene primers. Produced via immunoSEQ multiplex PCR; TCRdb's table is partial and in-frame only. V, J and clone size were drawn from that table, and D and trimming were deduced from the DNA. Here the sample spans about 410,000 clones, more than 80% being singletons. With 0 bases clipped from V and 5 bases from J, the junction kept 2 bases outside the gene matches. Germline values: CDR1 KGHSH, CDR2 LQKENI. This CDR3 is built from 16 residues. This clonotype originated in a woman in her twenties or thirties with active or convalescent COVID-19. This rearrangement joins TRBV18 to TRBJ1-6, with TRBD1 matching 9 bases. Sequenced: peripheral blood. The CDR3 reads CASSPPGTGNNSPLHF. The CDR3 DNA sequence: TGTGCCAGCTCACCACCGGGGACAGGGAATAATTCACCCCTCCACTTT.